These 31 T cell receptor beta chains share one sample of origin, sequenced in a study of beta chain features in type 1 diabetes. cDNA synthesis used the whole RNA isolate, giving expressed TCRB sequences. The method was immunoSEQ multiplex PCR; TCRdb's version includes in-frame clones alone and lacks a portion of them. The data contain 900,000 or so clones, roughly a sixth of them singletons. Sequencing used naive CD4+ T cells from blood. These receptors were collected from a woman aged 18-29 years in good health.

This clone was counted between two and nine times. V usage is TRBV27 and J usage is TRBJ1-2; D ambiguous. Germline V gives CDR1 MNHEY, CDR2 SMNVEV (reference sequence). Trimming left V 5 bases short and J 4 bases short, with 11 bases between. The CDR3 consists of 13 residues. CDR3 DNA sequence: TGTGCCAGCAGTACTAGTACCCTCTATGGCTACACCTTC. Amino acid sequence: CASSTSTLYGYTF.

The rearrangement links TRBV2 to TRBJ2-3; TRBD2 aligns across 10 bases. J was trimmed by 6 bases and V by 7 bases; bases with no gene match: 7. The CDR3 is made up of 14 amino acids. Germline-derived CDR1 and CDR2 are SNHLY and FYNNEI. The CDR3 coding sequence is TGTGCCAGCACTCTAGCGGGAGTCGGGGATACGCAGTATTTT. Its translation is CASTLAGVGDTQYF.

A word on this clone: The sample carries other DNA sequences with the same CDR3. The chain joins TRBV7-2 to TRBJ2-1; no definite D call. Germline-derived CDR1 and CDR2 are SGHTA and FQGNSA. V was clipped by 0 bases and J by 4 bases, with 7 bases between them. The CDR3 is made up of 14 amino acids. In DNA, the CDR3 is TGTGCCAGCAGCTTAGCGGGCAGGTACAATGAGCAGTTCTTC. Translated: CASSLAGRYNEQFF. The full variable domain, rest sourced from reference TRBV7-2 and TRBJ2-1, is GAGVSQSPSNKVTEKGKDVELRCDPISGHTALYWYRQSLGQGLEFLIYFQGNSAPDKSGLPSDRFSAERTGGSVSTLTIQRTQQEDSAVYLCASSLAGRYNEQFFGPGTRLTVL.

This clone was observed a handful of times. The chain couples TRBV5-1 to TRBJ2-3; the D is unclear. The CDR3 runs 15 residues. Germline V gene lookup returns CDR1 SGHRS and CDR2 YFSETQ. Between the trimmed V and J ends, which lost 4 bases and 2 bases, there was a span of 14 bases. The CDR3 DNA follows: TGCGCCAGCAGCCGAGCCCTTGGACCCACAGATACGCAGTATTTT. Translated: CASSRALGPTDTQYF.

This clone turned up a few times. The J gene is TRBJ2-3, the V gene TRBV7-2, with no clear D. The germline CDR1 and CDR2 sequences are SGHTA and FQGNSA. The CDR3 is made up of 14 amino acids. V was pared by 1 base and J by 3 bases, with 8 bases between. CDR3 amino acids: CASSLVSGTDTQYF. CDR3 bases: TGTGCCAGCAGCTTAGTGTCCGGGACAGATACGCAGTATTTT.

This chain links TRBV11-2 with TRBJ1-2; D might be TRBD1 (5 bases). The germline V and J ends were trimmed by 3 bases and 2 bases, with 16 bases remaining between them. Germline-derived CDR1 and CDR2 are SGHAT and FQNNGV. This CDR3 has 16 amino acids. DNA for the CDR3: TGTGCCAGCAGCTTTCGCCGCCGGGGCCTCAACTATGGCTACACCTTC. Amino acid sequence: CASSFRRRGLNYGYTF. Together with reference TRBV11-2 and TRBJ1-2, the CDR3 gives the full variable domain: EAGVAQSPRYKIIEKRQSVAFWCNPISGHATLYWYQQILGQGPKLLIQFQNNGVVDDSQLPKDRFSAERLKGVDSTLKIQPAKLEDSAVYLCASSFRRRGLNYGYTFGSGTRLTVV.

The genes are TRBV7-3 and TRBJ2-1, with D perhaps matching TRBD1 or TRBD2 (5 bases each). The CDR3 loop spans 13 amino acids. The germline V gene encodes CDR1 SGHTA and CDR2 FQGTGA. Trimming removed 0 bases from V and 8 bases from J, with 8 bases in between. CDR3 protein: CASSLTRDDEQFF. Here the CDR3 DNA reads TGTGCCAGCAGCTTAACCAGGGACGATGAGCAGTTCTTC.

This clone was found a few times. The V call is TRBV7-9, the J call TRBJ2-7; D is perhaps TRBD2 (6 bases). Germline values: CDR1 SEHNR, CDR2 FQNEAQ (reference sequence). The V gene lost 4 bases and the J gene lost 4 bases, with 14 bases spanning the gap. The CDR3 spans 14 residues. The CDR3 region is CASSSRLVEYEQYF. CDR3 DNA: TGTGCCAGCAGCTCACGACTAGTCGAATACGAGCAGTACTTC.

This clone appeared a few times. The CDR3 is CASSYMSGRYEQYF. The CDR3 bases are TGTGCCAGCAGTTACATGAGCGGAAGATACGAGCAGTACTTC. The chain has TRBV6-5 and TRBJ2-7, with a weak D call TRBD2 (5 bases). V shed 2 bases and J shed 4 bases, with 12 bases lying between them. This CDR3 spans 14 amino acids. The germline V gene encodes CDR1 MNHEY and CDR2 SVGAGI.

This chain joins TRBV28 and TRBJ1-2, with a tentative D call TRBD1 (5 bases). The CDR3 consists of 14 residues. Germline V gene sequence: CDR1 MDHEN, CDR2 SYDVKM. Trimming left V 7 bases short and J 6 bases short, with 18 bases between. The chain's CDR3 is CASTRGEGLNGYTF. CDR3 nucleotides: TGTGCCAGCACCCGAGGGGAGGGGTTAAATGGCTACACCTTC.

A note on this clone: Other DNA sequences within the sample encode an identical CDR3. V is TRBV7-2 and J is TRBJ2-7; D tentatively fits TRBD1 or TRBD2 (6 bases each). Germline CDR1 and CDR2: SGHTA and FQGNSA. V lost 1 base and J 4 bases, leaving 14 bases between the germline ends. This CDR3 has 15 amino acids. The CDR3 DNA follows: TGTGCCAGCAGCTTAGAGGGGGGCCGGGGTTACGAGCAGTACTTC. It codes for CASSLEGGRGYEQYF.

This clone was found a few times. The chain couples TRBV6-5 to TRBJ2-7; tentative D call: TRBD2 (5 bases). V was shortened by 0 bases and J by 6 bases, with 6 bases between the two germline ends. The length of the CDR3 is 12 residues. Germline assignment: CDR1 MNHEY and CDR2 SVGAGI. For the CDR3, the DNA is TGTGCCAGCAGTTACTCGAGGGCCGAGCAGTACTTC. Its translation is CASSYSRAEQYF.

The rearrangement joins TRBV11-2 to TRBJ1-2; D is perhaps TRBD1 (6 bases). Germline V gives CDR1 SGHAT, CDR2 FQNNGV. The CDR3 consists of 14 residues. V dropped 6 bases and J dropped 6 bases, with 17 bases sitting between them. Here the CDR3 reads CASRALQGIHGYTF. In DNA form, the CDR3 reads TGTGCCAGCAGAGCCCTACAGGGAATTCATGGCTACACCTTC.

This clone was observed a few times. The genes are TRBV7-6 and TRBJ2-2; 9 bases fit TRBD1. The CDR3 covers 18 residues. CDR1 is SGHVS and CDR2 is FNYEAQ in the germline V gene. V was pared by 5 bases and J by 6 bases, with 16 bases of the junction left unmatched. The CDR3 sequence is CASSPRDRVLRVAGELFF. The DNA for the CDR3 is TGTGCCAGCAGCCCCCGGGACAGGGTATTAAGAGTGGCCGGGGAGCTGTTTTTT.

This chain connects TRBV29-1 to TRBJ2-5, with D perhaps assigned TRBD1 or TRBD2 (6 bases each). The end of the DNA fits TRBJ2-7 better, so the J call may be wrong. Germline loops: CDR1 SQVTM, CDR2 ANQGSEA. CDR3 length: 14 amino acids. DNA of the CDR3: TGCAGCGTTGAGTTAGGGGGGAGAAGGTACGAGCAGTACTTC. It translates to CSVELGGRRYEQYF.

This clone was seen only a few times. V usage is TRBV18 and J usage is TRBJ2-2; weak D call: TRBD2 (5 bases). The CDR3 runs to 14 residues. The ends were cut back, 6 bases at V and 3 bases at J, with 11 bases in the middle. CDR1 and CDR2 from the germline V gene are KGHSH and LQKENI. The CDR3 bases are TGTGCCAGCTCCGGGATGGCCGACACCGGGGAGCTGTTTTTT. It encodes CASSGMADTGELFF. Full variable domain (outside the CDR3, taken from reference TRBV18 and TRBJ2-2): NAGVMQNPRHLVRRRGQEARLRCSPMKGHSHVYWYRQLPEEGLKFMVYLQKENIIDESGMPKERFSAEFPKEGPSILRIQQVVRGDSAAYFCASSGMADTGELFFGEGSRLTVL.

This clone turned up a few times. The rearrangement uses TRBV11-2 and TRBJ2-3; 7 positions match TRBD2. CDR1 and CDR2 (germline): SGHAT, FQNNGV. The CDR3 length is 16 residues. J gave up 6 bases and V 5 bases, and 14 bases lay outside the gene matches. This CDR3 is CASSILAIRGGDTQYF. Here the CDR3 DNA reads TGTGCCAGCAGCATACTAGCCATCCGGGGAGGGGATACGCAGTATTTT.

This clone occurred a few times. The gene calls are TRBV28 and TRBJ1-1; tentatively, D is TRBD1 (6 bases). CDR3 length: 13 residues. Per germline, CDR1 MDHEN and CDR2 SYDVKM. Trimming cost V 6 bases and J 11 bases, with 19 bases left between them. The CDR3 loop is CASRQGGNAVAFF. The CDR3 DNA is TGTGCCAGCAGACAAGGGGGTAACGCCGTCGCTTTCTTT.

Details on this clone: Additional DNA sequences in this sample encode the identical CDR3. This sequence joins TRBV5-1 and TRBJ2-2; D is unclear. The V end lost 0 bases, the J end lost 0 bases, and 6 bases lay between the germline ends. This CDR3 comprises 15 residues. Germline V gene lookup returns CDR1 SGHRS and CDR2 YFSETQ. The CDR3 DNA is TGCGCCAGCAGCTTGGAGGGCCCGAACACCGGGGAGCTGTTTTTT. The encoded protein is CASSLEGPNTGELFF.

In its sample, this clone was seen a few times. The chain carries TRBV9 and TRBJ2-1; the D call may be TRBD1 or TRBD2 (5 bases each). Germline V gives CDR1 SGDLS, CDR2 YYNGEE. The germline V and J ends were trimmed by 7 bases and 8 bases, with 10 bases remaining between them. The CDR3 contains 11 residues. The DNA of the CDR3 is TGTGCCAGCGGGAGAGGGGATGAGCAGTTCTTC. Translated, it gives CASGRGDEQFF.

This clone has a handful of counts. The CDR3 DNA reads as TGTGCCAGCAGCACCGGGACGCGTGGAGGCTACACCTTC. This translates into CASSTGTRGGYTF. J is TRBJ1-2 and V is TRBV7-8, with D maybe TRBD1 (5 bases). CDR3 length: 13 amino acids. The V end lost 5 bases, the J end lost 8 bases, and 15 bases lay between the germline ends. Germline CDR1 SGHVS, CDR2 FQNEAQ. Together with reference TRBV7-8 and TRBJ1-2, the CDR3 gives the full variable domain: GAGVSQSPRYKVAKRGQDVALRCDPISGHVSLFWYQQALGQGPEFLTYFQNEAQLDKSGLPSDRFFAERPEGSVSTLKIQRTQQEDSAVYLCASSTGTRGGYTFGSGTRLTVV.

This clone came up a few times. This sequence joins TRBV4-3 and TRBJ2-5; D is uncertain. V was trimmed by 1 base and J by 7 bases, leaving 10 bases between them. The CDR3 length is 13 residues. Germline-derived CDR1 and CDR2 are LGHNA and YSLEER. CDR3 loop: CASSQGPSGTQYF. The CDR3 region has the DNA TGCGCCAGCAGCCAAGGACCCTCGGGGACCCAGTACTTC.

This clone was recorded a few times. The genes are TRBV2 and TRBJ2-2; maybe TRBD1 (6 bases). Trimming removed 7 bases from V and 6 bases from J, with 12 bases in between. Germline CDR1 is SNHLY and CDR2 is FYNNEI. This CDR3 spans 13 amino acids. CDR3: CASTQQGPGELFF. The CDR3 bases are TGTGCCAGCACCCAACAGGGCCCCGGGGAGCTGTTTTTT.

The V and J genes are TRBV29-1 and TRBJ2-5; D is possibly TRBD2 (5 bases). Germline CDR1 and CDR2: SQVTM and ANQGSEA. V was shortened by 6 bases and J by 9 bases, with 20 bases between the two germline ends. CDR3 length equals 13 residues. CDR3 DNA sequence: TGCAGCGTCGCCGGGCGGGCCTCCCAGGCCCAGTACTTC. It codes for CSVAGRASQAQYF.

The chain couples TRBV4-1 to TRBJ2-1; D remains ambiguous. With 4 bases removed from V and 6 bases from J, the gap between germline ends came to 16 bases. This CDR3 is 15 amino acids long. CDR1 is MGHRA, CDR2 YSYEKL, per germline. Here the CDR3 reads CASSLDSITRNEQFF. CDR3 nucleotides: TGCGCCAGCAGCCTCGATTCGATAACACGCAATGAGCAGTTCTTC.

This CDR3 reads CASSLFRSKETQYF. The CDR3 bases are TGTGCCAGCAGCTTATTCAGGAGTAAAGAGACCCAGTACTTC. The rearrangement links TRBV7-2 to TRBJ2-5; D is ambiguous. The germline V gene encodes CDR1 SGHTA and CDR2 FQGNSA. The CDR3 contains 14 residues. The V end lost 2 bases, the J end lost 3 bases, and 10 bases lay between the germline ends.

This clone has more than one count but fewer than ten. The CDR3 coding sequence is TGTGCCAGCACCCCGATACGGGCCGGAAACACCATATATTTT. Translation gives CASTPIRAGNTIYF. The rearrangement joins TRBV2 to TRBJ1-3; D remains unclear. The germline V and J ends were trimmed by 7 bases and 4 bases, with 14 bases remaining between them. From germline, CDR1 is SNHLY and CDR2 FYNNEI. The CDR3 length is 14 residues.

The chain employs TRBV27 and TRBJ2-7, with 10 positions matching TRBD1. V lost 6 bases to trimming and J lost 1 base; unmatched junction nucleotides: 3. This CDR3 comprises 14 residues. Germline V gene data show CDR1 as MNHEY and CDR2 as SMNVEV (reference sequence). The CDR3 is CASRGTGESYEQYF. In DNA, the CDR3 is TGTGCCAGCAGGGGGACAGGGGAGTCCTACGAGCAGTACTTC.

The V call is TRBV28, the J call TRBJ1-4; the D is unclear. V was trimmed by 3 bases and J by 0 bases, leaving 8 bases between them. The CDR3 consists of 15 residues. In germline, CDR1 is MDHEN, CDR2 SYDVKM. CDR3 DNA: TGTGCCAGCAGTTTCGAGGCATCAACTAATGAAAAACTGTTTTTT. This encodes CASSFEASTNEKLFF.

In this sample, this clone turned up a few times. The CDR3 region is CASSPPGGSSYNEQFF. In nucleotides, the CDR3 is TGTGCCAGCAGCCCCCCGGGCGGGAGCTCCTACAATGAGCAGTTCTTC. V gene TRBV5-4 combines with J gene TRBJ2-1, with 7 nucleotides matching TRBD2. Germline lookup yields CDR1 SGHNT and CDR2 YYREEE (reference sequence). The ends lost 4 bases at V and 0 bases at J; junction bases unmatched: 7. CDR3 length: 16 residues. The full variable domain, in which reference TRBV5-4 and TRBJ2-1 provide the parts outside the CDR3, is ETGVTQSPTHLIKTRGQQVTLRCSSQSGHNTVSWYQQALGQGPQFIFQYYREEENGRGNFPPRFSGLQFPNYSSELNVNALELDDSALYLCASSPPGGSSYNEQFFGPGTRLTVL.

This clone was counted between two and nine times. The rearrangement uses TRBV6-6 and TRBJ1-4, with 9 bases lining up with TRBD1. Trimming took 6 bases from V and 5 from J; bases not matched to a gene: 7. Per the germline V gene, CDR1 is MNHNY and CDR2 is SVGAGI (reference sequence). The CDR3 spans 15 residues. The CDR3 DNA reads as TGTGCCAGCAGCCCTAAAGACAGGGGGAATGAAAAACTGTTTTTT. It encodes CASSPKDRGNEKLFF.